This T cell receptor beta chain was sequenced in a study of blood T cell repertoires in COVID-19. Germline values: CDR1 SGHNT, CDR2 YENEEA. V shed 5 bases, J shed 6 bases, and the junction held 6 bases outside the gene matches. The CDR3 totals 14 residues. Assay used: immunoSEQ multiplex PCR; TCRdb lists only in-frame clones, some missing. The table has some 200,000 clones, around 80% seen once; the top ten hold over 10%. This TCR was sampled from a human donor in a cohort sampled during active COVID-19. Specimen: peripheral blood. The chain is built from TRBV11-3 and TRBJ2-3; 9 bases fit TRBD1. Here the CDR3 DNA reads TGTGCCAGCAGCCCGGACAGGGGACAGGATACGCAGTATTTT. This gives the protein CASSPDRGQDTQYF.